A selection of T cell receptor beta chains follows, all from one sample in a study of T-cell reconstitution after alpha-beta-depleted transplantation in children. TCRdb re-analysed the PCR reads in MiXCR, keeping a single row per CDR3 protein. The sample consists of under 300,000 distinct CDR3 sequences, roughly 12% of them appearing once. The specimen was peripheral blood, collected 180 days after TCRalphabeta/CD19-depleted stem cell transplant. All receptors derive from a male patient between 2 and 15 years old who had a stem cell transplant for chronic granulomatous disease, so the T cells may come from the graft donor. The CDR3 runs from the conserved cysteine through the conserved F or W. A D gene is named only where the DNA matches it firmly. The listing skips clone size in some rows; elsewhere it reads once, few, many or a size class.

D	J	size	V	DNA	CDR3
TRBD1	TRBJ1-1	many	TRBV29-1	TGCAGCGCCGAAGGAGGCCTAGGACAGGGGAAAGTCACTGAAGCTTTCTTT	CSAEGGLGQGKVTEAFF
TRBD2	TRBJ2-1	many	TRBV29-1	TGCAGCGTTGAAGGAGTATTGCGGGAGGGTGACAATGAGCAGTTCTTC	CSVEGVLREGDNEQFF
TRBD2	TRBJ2-3	many	TRBV4-3	TGCGCCAGCAGCCAGGGGACTAGCGGGGGGGCCGTTACGCAGTATTTT	CASSQGTSGGAVTQYF
NA	TRBJ1-5	many	TRBV6-1	TGTGCCAGCACACGAGGCAAAGTCCATAGCAATCAGCCCCAGCATTTT	CASTRGKVHSNQPQHF
NA	TRBJ2-1	many	TRBV18	TGTGCCAGCTCACCTCAATTGGGCGACAATGAGCAGTTCTTC	CASSPQLGDNEQFF
NA	TRBJ2-7	few	TRBV24-1	TGTGCCACTTACTCCCTCAGGGGCTGCTACGAGCAGTACTTC	CATYSLRGCYEQYF
TRBD2	TRBJ2-1	many	TRBV27	TGTGCCAGCAGTCCATCTCTAGCGGGAGGATACAATGAGCAGTTCTTC	CASSPSLAGGYNEQFF
TRBD1	TRBJ2-7	once	TRBV5-4	TGTGCCAGCAGCCCTGGACAGGGGGTATCCTACGAGCAGTACTTC	CASSPGQGVSYEQYF
NA	TRBJ1-5	NA	TRBV4-2	TGTGCCAGCAGCCAAGACGCTCAGCCCCAGCATTTT	CASSQDAQPQHF
NA	TRBJ2-1	many	TRBV7-2	TGTGCCAGCAGCTTAGGTCGGCCCGAGCAGTTCTTC	CASSLGRPEQFF
NA	TRBJ1-6	many	TRBV5-1	TGCGCCAGCAGCTTTAAATCGGGTGATTCACCCCTCCACTTT	CASSFKSGDSPLHF
TRBD2	TRBJ2-1	many	TRBV29-1	TGCAGCGTGGAGGGACTAGCGGCCTACAATGAGCAGTTCTTC	CSVEGLAAYNEQFF
TRBD1	TRBJ1-5	many	TRBV4-1	TGCGCCAGCAGCCAAACACCGGGACAGGGGGCTCCTATTGGTCAGCCCCAGCATTTT	CASSQTPGQGAPIGQPQHF
NA	TRBJ1-1	many	TRBV7-9	TGCGCCAGCAGCTTGCAAGGAGGTGAAGCTTTCTTT	CASSLQGGEAFF
NA	TRBJ1-2	many	TRBV20-1	TGCAGTGTGAACTCCGGACACCAAACCTATGGCTACACCTTC	CSVNSGHQTYGYTF
NA	TRBJ2-1	many	TRBV27	TGTGCCAGCAGTTTACAGTCCGGTGAGCAGTTCTTC	CASSLQSGEQFF
NA	TRBJ2-2	many	TRBV5-1	TGCGCCAGCAGCCCCTTCGGTACCGGGGAGCTGTTTTTT	CASSPFGTGELFF
TRBD1	TRBJ2-5	many	TRBV5-5	TGTGCCAGCAGCTTGGCCCGGGACAGGGGGCGAGAGACCCAGTACTTC	CASSLARDRGRETQYF
NA	TRBJ2-6	many	TRBV12-3/TRBV12-4	TGTGCCAGCGGCTCTGGCTCTGGGGCCAACGTCCTGACTTTC	CASGSGSGANVLTF
NA	TRBJ2-7	NA	TRBV2	TGTGCCAGCAGTGAAGCTGGGTGGAATAAAGGCGAGCAGTACTTC	CASSEAGWNKGEQYF
NA	TRBJ2-3	many	TRBV2	TGTGCCAGCAGTGAGGGACCCCTCGGTACGCAGTATTTT	CASSEGPLGTQYF
NA	TRBJ2-6	NA	TRBV4-3	TGCGCCAGCAGCCAAGATGTGGGGTCTGGGGCCAACGTCCTGACTTTC	CASSQDVGSGANVLTF
TRBD1	TRBJ2-7	few	TRBV14	TGTGCCAGCAGCCTTTCGGGACAGGGCGGCTACGAGCAGTACTTC	CASSLSGQGGYEQYF
TRBD1	TRBJ2-6	many	TRBV27	TGTGCCAGCAGTTCCCGACAGGGTGGGTATGGGGCCAACGTCCTGACTTTC	CASSSRQGGYGANVLTF
TRBD2	TRBJ2-1	NA	TRBV10-3	TGTGCCATTGCCAGGGCCCTGGCTAGCGGGGACAATGAGCAGTTCTTC	CAIARALASGDNEQFF
NA	TRBJ2-7	many	TRBV27	TGTGCCAGCAGTTTAACAGGGTGGTCCTACGAGCAGTACTTC	CASSLTGWSYEQYF
NA	TRBJ2-1	many	TRBV28	TGTGCCAGCAGACTGGTGAGCTCCTACAATGAGCAGTTCTTC	CASRLVSSYNEQFF
TRBD2	TRBJ2-4	many	TRBV6-5	TGTGCCAGCAGTTCGACTAGCGGGACCAAAAACATTCAGTACTTC	CASSSTSGTKNIQYF
NA	TRBJ2-3	many	TRBV20-1	TGCAGTGCTAGAGGTACTAGTCTCACAGATACGCAGTATTTT	CSARGTSLTDTQYF